This TCR beta chain is drawn from a study of CD8+ T cells in alopecia areata. Study as a whole: Administration of oral tofacitinib to treated patients was at 5 to 10 mg twice daily. Tofacitinib administration persisted for 6 to 18 months, succeeded by 6 months off drug.

This clone appeared a few times. Its antigen is currently unknown. V gave up 7 bases and J gave up 6 bases; unmatched junction bases: 5. The CDR3 sequence is 11 residues long. Germline V CDR1 and CDR2: SQVTM, ANQGSEA. Sequencing relied on a cDNA template that was reverse transcribed from extracted RNA. Profiled with immunoSEQ multiplex PCR; TCRdb holds only in-frame clones, not every one. The sample has about 180,000 clones; 63% are singletons. Study observations and caveats: Affected lesional scalp, above all in alopecia totalis/universalis, was more clonal than normal scalp. Scalp data also include sequences from resident alphabeta T cells of normal skin.

The TCR was taken from a human donor with alopecia areata. The chain has TRBV29-1 and TRBJ2-7; 8 bases fit TRBD1. The source was CD4+ T cells sorted from blood, collected at week 0. CDR3 sequence reads: CSAWTGFEQYF. In DNA, the CDR3 is TGCAGCGCCTGGACAGGGTTCGAGCAGTACTTC.